This T cell receptor (beta chain) was identified during a study of Graves' ophthalmopathy and Graves' hyperthyroidism. For the study at large: The term stable hyperthyroidism indicated an absence of ophthalmopathy within 18 months of follow-up. Study conclusions and caveats: With over 85% sensitivity and roughly 77% specificity, a 13-signature model separated ophthalmopathy from stable hyperthyroidism. It was with about 68% sensitivity and about 72% specificity that the model predicted ophthalmopathy progression.

Using RNA transcripts, the TCR beta CDR3 regions were amplified. An initial RT-PCR round employing HTBI primers preceded a second-round multiplex PCR. TCRdb recomputed calls from the multiplex PCR reads with MiXCR, one row per CDR3 protein. Of approximately 1.2 million distinct CDR3 sequences in the sample, 35% to 40% were seen once. On this clonotype: Its antigen is not known.

V lost 2 bases, J lost 5 bases, and 5 bases stayed unmatched. Germline V CDR1 and CDR2: SNHLY, FYNNEI. This CDR3 has 14 residues. Eligible hyperthyroidism cases comprised new diagnoses of under 2 months' duration in individuals aged 18 to 65. This sequence originates from an adult man with Graves' hyperthyroidism. The rearrangement joins TRBV2 to TRBJ1-2, with 7 bases that match TRBD1. What was sequenced was peripheral blood or thyroid tissue (not recorded which). The CDR3 loop is CASSEYDRAYGYTF. The CDR3 DNA follows: TGTGCCAGCAGTGAATATGACAGGGCGTATGGCTACACCTTC.